A selection of T cell receptor beta chains follows, all from one sample in a study of naive and memory T cell subsets. TCRdb processed the UMI-ligation and nested PCR reads anew with MiXCR; each CDR3 protein has one entry. The sample records approximately 80,000 distinct CDR3 sequences, around 9% being singletons. Sequences were obtained from naive CD8+ T cells from blood. All receptors come from a human donor in good health. Both conserved end residues are part of each CDR3. D genes are given only for firm matches. Not all rows give a size; the values are once, few, many and, for expanded clones, a class.

J gene	V gene	D gene	clone size	CDR3 protein	CDR3 DNA
TRBJ2-7	TRBV6-2/TRBV6-3	TRBD2	few	CASSPTSVFEQYF	TGTGCCAGCAGCCCGACTAGCGTCTTCGAGCAGTACTTC
TRBJ2-5	TRBV6-5	.	.	CASSPRFGTQYF	TGTGCCAGCAGCCCTCGGTTTGGGACCCAGTACTTC
TRBJ2-1	TRBV7-9	.	many	CASSLGGGESYNEQFF	TGTGCCAGCAGCTTAGGAGGGGGTGAGTCCTACAATGAGCAGTTCTTC
TRBJ2-3	TRBV7-6	TRBD2	few	CASSPYAGTSGSADTQYF	TGTGCCAGCAGCCCCTACGCGGGGACTAGCGGGAGTGCAGATACGCAGTATTTT
TRBJ2-2	TRBV10-1	.	many	CASSIRGTGELFF	TGCGCCAGCAGTATAAGGGGCACCGGGGAGCTGTTTTTT
TRBJ2-7	TRBV6-5	TRBD1	many	CASSYMGQSSYEQYF	TGTGCCAGCAGTTACATGGGACAGAGCTCCTACGAGCAGTACTTC
TRBJ1-1	TRBV6-5	.	.	CASSYSSDTEAFF	TGTGCCAGCAGTTACTCGAGTGACACTGAAGCTTTCTTT
TRBJ1-1	TRBV29-1	.	.	CSVPNTEAFF	TGCAGCGTTCCGAACACTGAAGCTTTCTTT
TRBJ2-7	TRBV29-1	.	.	CSVEDQDYSFEQYF	TGCAGCGTTGAAGATCAGGACTATTCTTTCGAGCAGTACTTC
TRBJ2-2	TRBV7-2	.	few	CASSGLLANTGELFF	TGTGCCAGCAGCGGGCTACTAGCGAACACCGGGGAGCTGTTTTTT
TRBJ2-1	TRBV27	TRBD2	many	CASSPGGTLWFF	TGTGCCAGCAGTCCCGGGGGGACCTTATGGTTCTTC
TRBJ2-3	TRBV10-3	TRBD2	many	CAILGDYATDTQYF	TGTGCCATCCTTGGGGACTACGCTACAGATACGCAGTATTTT
TRBJ1-4	TRBV6-4	.	many	CASSGRVFLEKLFF	TGTGCCAGCAGTGGGAGGGTCTTTCTCGAAAAACTGTTTTTT
TRBJ2-7	TRBV15	.	.	CATSRGLGYEQYF	TGTGCCACCAGCCGGGGACTTGGCTACGAGCAGTACTTC
TRBJ2-3	TRBV7-2	TRBD1	.	CASSPEIPDRGVSDTQYF	TGTGCCAGCAGCCCCGAGATCCCAGACAGGGGGGTATCAGATACGCAGTATTTT
TRBJ2-1	TRBV14	.	.	CASSQDDSRAYNEQFF	TGTGCCAGCAGCCAAGACGACAGCAGAGCCTACAATGAGCAGTTCTTC
TRBJ2-5	TRBV5-6	TRBD1	.	CASSVGQFIETQYF	TGTGCCAGCAGCGTGGGACAGTTCATTGAGACCCAGTACTTC
TRBJ1-2	TRBV12-5	.	.	CASGLDLMGYGYTF	TGTGCTAGTGGTTTGGACCTGATGGGCTATGGCTACACCTTC
TRBJ2-7	TRBV21-1	.	.	CASRIGKRESSYEQYF	TGTGCCAGCAGAATAGGGAAGCGGGAGAGTTCCTACGAGCAGTACTTC
TRBJ2-1	TRBV27	.	many	CASSTDLPGLGPYNEQFF	TGTGCCAGCAGTACCGACCTCCCGGGACTTGGGCCCTACAATGAGCAGTTCTTC
TRBJ2-1	TRBV29-1	TRBD2	many	CSVEGAAGAYNEQFF	TGCAGCGTTGAAGGTGCGGCGGGAGCCTACAATGAGCAGTTCTTC
TRBJ1-4	TRBV7-9	TRBD1	few	CASSSDSGTVPEKLFF	TGTGCCAGCAGCTCCGATTCCGGGACAGTTCCTGAAAAACTGTTTTTT
TRBJ2-3	TRBV12-3/TRBV12-4	.	few	CASSWGQRSTDTQYF	TGTGCCAGCAGTTGGGGACAACGCAGCACAGATACGCAGTATTTT
TRBJ2-1	TRBV5-5	.	few	CASSRSWGGAVDEQFF	TGTGCCAGCAGCCGCAGCTGGGGTGGGGCAGTAGATGAGCAGTTCTTC
TRBJ1-1	TRBV20-1	.	many	CSAGHGGF	TGCAGTGCTGGACACGGGGGATTT
TRBJ2-2	TRBV4-3	TRBD2	.	CASSQDGPSGPGELFF	TGCGCCAGCAGCCAAGATGGGCCTAGCGGGCCCGGGGAGCTGTTTTTT
TRBJ1-4	TRBV20-1	.	few	CSARGLGTDEKLFF	TGCAGTGCTAGAGGCCTCGGGACTGATGAAAAACTGTTTTTT
TRBJ1-5	TRBV20-1	.	.	CSARVGPPGQPQHF	TGCAGTGCTAGGGTTGGACCTCCCGGTCAGCCCCAGCATTTT
TRBJ2-1	TRBV20-1	TRBD2	many	CSASSLAGGAGNEQFF	TGCAGTGCTAGTAGTCTAGCGGGAGGGGCGGGCAATGAGCAGTTCTTC
TRBJ2-3	TRBV12-3/TRBV12-4	.	many	CASSFGDTQYF	TGTGCCAGCAGTTTCGGGGATACGCAGTATTTT
TRBJ1-1	TRBV23-1	TRBD1	.	CASGSTGDPRGDTEAFF	TGCGCCAGCGGATCCACAGGGGATCCCCGCGGGGACACTGAAGCTTTCTTT
TRBJ2-7	TRBV25-1	.	.	CASSGANSEYEQYF	TGTGCCAGCAGTGGCGCTAACAGCGAATACGAGCAGTACTTC
TRBJ2-3	TRBV2	.	many	CASFHSRTDTQYF	TGTGCCAGCTTCCATTCTCGCACAGATACGCAGTATTTT